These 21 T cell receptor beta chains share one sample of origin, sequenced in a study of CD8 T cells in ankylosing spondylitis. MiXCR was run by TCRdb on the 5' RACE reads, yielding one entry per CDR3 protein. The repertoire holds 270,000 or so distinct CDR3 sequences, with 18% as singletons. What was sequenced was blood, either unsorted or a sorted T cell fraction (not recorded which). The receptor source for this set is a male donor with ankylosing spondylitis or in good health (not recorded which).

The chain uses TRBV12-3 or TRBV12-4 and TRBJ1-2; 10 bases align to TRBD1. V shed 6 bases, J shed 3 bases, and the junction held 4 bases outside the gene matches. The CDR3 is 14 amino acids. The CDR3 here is CASRTGTGDYGYTF. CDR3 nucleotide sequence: TGTGCCAGCAGGACCGGGACAGGGGACTATGGCTACACCTTC.

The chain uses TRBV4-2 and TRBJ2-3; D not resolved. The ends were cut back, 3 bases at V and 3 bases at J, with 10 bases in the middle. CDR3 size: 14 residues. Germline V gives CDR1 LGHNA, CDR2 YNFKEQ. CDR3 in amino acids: CASSQSLGTDTQYF. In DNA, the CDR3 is TGTGCCAGCAGCCAGTCTCTAGGGACAGATACGCAGTATTTT.

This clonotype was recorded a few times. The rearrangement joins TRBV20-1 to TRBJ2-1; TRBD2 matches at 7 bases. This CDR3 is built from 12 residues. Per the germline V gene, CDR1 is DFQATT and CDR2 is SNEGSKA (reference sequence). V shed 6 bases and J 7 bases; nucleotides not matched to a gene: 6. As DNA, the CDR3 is TGCAGTGCACGGACTAGGATTAATGAGCAGTTCTTC. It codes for CSARTRINEQFF.

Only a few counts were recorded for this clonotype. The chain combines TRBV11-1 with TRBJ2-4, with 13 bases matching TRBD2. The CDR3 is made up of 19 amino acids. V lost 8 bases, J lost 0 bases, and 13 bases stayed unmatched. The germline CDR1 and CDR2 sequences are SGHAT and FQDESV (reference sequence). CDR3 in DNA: TGTGCCAGCGCTGCCACGACTAGCGGGAGGACCCTAGCCAAAAACATTCAGTACTTC. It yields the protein CASAATTSGRTLAKNIQYF.

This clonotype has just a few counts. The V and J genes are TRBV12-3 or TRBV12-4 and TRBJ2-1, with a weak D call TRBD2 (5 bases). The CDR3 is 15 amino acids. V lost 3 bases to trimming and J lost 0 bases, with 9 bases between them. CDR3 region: CASSFGENSYNEQFF. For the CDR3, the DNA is TGTGCCAGCAGTTTCGGGGAAAACTCCTACAATGAGCAGTTCTTC.

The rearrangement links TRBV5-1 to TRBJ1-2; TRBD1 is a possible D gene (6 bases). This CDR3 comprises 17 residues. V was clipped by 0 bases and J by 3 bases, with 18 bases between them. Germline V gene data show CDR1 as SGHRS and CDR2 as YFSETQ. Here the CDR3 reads CASSLELDSHRYYGYTF. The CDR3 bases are TGCGCCAGCAGCTTGGAACTGGACAGCCATCGCTACTATGGCTACACCTTC. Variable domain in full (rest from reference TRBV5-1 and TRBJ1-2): KAGVTQTPRYLIKTRGQQVTLSCSPISGHRSVSWYQQTPGQGLQFLFEYFSETQRNKGNFPGRFSGRQFSNSRSEMNVSTLELGDSALYLCASSLELDSHRYYGYTFGSGTRLTVV.

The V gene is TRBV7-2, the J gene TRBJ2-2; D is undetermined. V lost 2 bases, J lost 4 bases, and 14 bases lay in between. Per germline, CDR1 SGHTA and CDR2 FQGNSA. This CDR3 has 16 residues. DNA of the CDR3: TGTGCCAGCAGCTTACTGTCAGGACCGCCCACCGGGGAGCTGTTTTTT. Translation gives CASSLLSGPPTGELFF.

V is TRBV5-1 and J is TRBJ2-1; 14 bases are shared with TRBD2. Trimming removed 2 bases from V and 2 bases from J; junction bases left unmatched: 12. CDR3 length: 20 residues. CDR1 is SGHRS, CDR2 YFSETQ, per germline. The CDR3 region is CASSLIGLAGGLTPYNEQFF. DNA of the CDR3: TGCGCCAGCAGCTTAATCGGACTAGCGGGAGGCCTTACCCCCTACAATGAGCAGTTCTTC.

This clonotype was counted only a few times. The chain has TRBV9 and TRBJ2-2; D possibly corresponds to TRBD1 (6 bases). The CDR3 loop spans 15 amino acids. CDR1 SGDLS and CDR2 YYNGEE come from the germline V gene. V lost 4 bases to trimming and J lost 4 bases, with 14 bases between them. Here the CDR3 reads CASSKAGVPTGELFF. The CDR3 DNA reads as TGTGCCAGCAGCAAAGCAGGGGTCCCCACCGGGGAGCTGTTTTTT.

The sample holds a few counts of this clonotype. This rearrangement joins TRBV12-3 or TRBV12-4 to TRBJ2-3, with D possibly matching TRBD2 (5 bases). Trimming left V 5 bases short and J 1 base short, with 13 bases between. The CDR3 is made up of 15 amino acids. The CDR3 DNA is TGTGCCAGCAGTGGGCTGAAGGAGGGCACAGATACGCAGTATTTT. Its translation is CASSGLKEGTDTQYF.

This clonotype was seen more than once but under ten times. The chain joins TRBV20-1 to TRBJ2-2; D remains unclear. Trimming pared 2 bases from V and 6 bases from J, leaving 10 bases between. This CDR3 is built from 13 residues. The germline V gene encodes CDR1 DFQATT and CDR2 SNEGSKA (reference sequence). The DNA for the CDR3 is TGCAGTGCTAGATGGGCGAAGGCCGGGGAGCTGTTTTTT. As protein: CSARWAKAGELFF.

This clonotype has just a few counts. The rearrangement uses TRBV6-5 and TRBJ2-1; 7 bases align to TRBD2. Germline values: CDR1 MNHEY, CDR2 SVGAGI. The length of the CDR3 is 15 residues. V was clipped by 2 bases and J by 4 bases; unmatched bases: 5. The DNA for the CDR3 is TGTGCCAGCAGTTACATCGCGGGAGCGTACAATGAGCAGTTCTTC. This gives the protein CASSYIAGAYNEQFF.

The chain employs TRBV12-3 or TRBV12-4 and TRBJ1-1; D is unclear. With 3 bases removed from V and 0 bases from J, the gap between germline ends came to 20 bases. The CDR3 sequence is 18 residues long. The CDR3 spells CASSLDARVLIMNTEAFF. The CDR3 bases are TGTGCCAGCAGTTTGGACGCGCGGGTCCTTATTATGAACACTGAAGCTTTCTTT.

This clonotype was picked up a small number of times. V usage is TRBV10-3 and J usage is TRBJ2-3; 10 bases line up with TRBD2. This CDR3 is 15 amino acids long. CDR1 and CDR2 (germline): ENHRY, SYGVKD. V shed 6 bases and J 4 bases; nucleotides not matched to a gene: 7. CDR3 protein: CAISPSGGEADTQYF. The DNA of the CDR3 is TGTGCCATCAGCCCTAGCGGGGGAGAGGCAGATACGCAGTATTTT.

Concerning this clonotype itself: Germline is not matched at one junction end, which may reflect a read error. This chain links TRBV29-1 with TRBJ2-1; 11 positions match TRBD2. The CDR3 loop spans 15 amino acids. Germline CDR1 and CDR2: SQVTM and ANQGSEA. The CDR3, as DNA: TGCAGCGTTAAAGCGGGACTAGCGGAATACAATGAGCAGCTCTTC. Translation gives CSVKAGLAEYNEQLF.

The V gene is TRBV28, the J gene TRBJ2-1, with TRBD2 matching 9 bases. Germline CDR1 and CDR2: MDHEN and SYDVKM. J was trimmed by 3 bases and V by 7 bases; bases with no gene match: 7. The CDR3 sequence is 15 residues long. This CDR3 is CASTLGREGYNEQFF. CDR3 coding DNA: TGTGCCAGCACCCTAGGGCGGGAGGGCTACAATGAGCAGTTCTTC.

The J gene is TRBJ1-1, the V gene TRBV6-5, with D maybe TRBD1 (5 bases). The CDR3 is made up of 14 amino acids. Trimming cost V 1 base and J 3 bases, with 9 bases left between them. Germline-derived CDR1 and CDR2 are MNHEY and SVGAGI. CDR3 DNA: TGTGCCAGCAGTTACTGGGGGGTTGACACTGAAGCTTTCTTT. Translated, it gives CASSYWGVDTEAFF.

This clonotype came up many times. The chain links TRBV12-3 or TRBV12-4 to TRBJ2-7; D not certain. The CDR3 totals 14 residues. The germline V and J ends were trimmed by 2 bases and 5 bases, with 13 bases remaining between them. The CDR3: CASSLRPNKDEQYF. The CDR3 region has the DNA TGTGCCAGCAGTTTACGGCCCAATAAGGACGAGCAGTACTTC.

CDR3: CASSHETSGSVYEQYF. Here the CDR3 DNA reads TGTGCCAGCAGCCATGAGACTAGCGGGAGTGTGTACGAGCAGTACTTC. This sequence joins TRBV4-2 and TRBJ2-7; 12 bases match TRBD2. With 3 bases clipped from V and 4 bases from J, the junction kept 7 bases outside the gene matches. CDR3 size: 16 residues. CDR1 is LGHNA, CDR2 YNFKEQ, per germline.

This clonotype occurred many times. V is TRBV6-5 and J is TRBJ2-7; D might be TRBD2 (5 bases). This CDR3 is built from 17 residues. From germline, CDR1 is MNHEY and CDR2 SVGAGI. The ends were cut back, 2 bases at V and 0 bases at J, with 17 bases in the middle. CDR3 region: CASSYRSEGVHSYEQYF. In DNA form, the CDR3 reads TGTGCCAGCAGTTACCGAAGCGAGGGCGTTCACTCCTACGAGCAGTACTTC.

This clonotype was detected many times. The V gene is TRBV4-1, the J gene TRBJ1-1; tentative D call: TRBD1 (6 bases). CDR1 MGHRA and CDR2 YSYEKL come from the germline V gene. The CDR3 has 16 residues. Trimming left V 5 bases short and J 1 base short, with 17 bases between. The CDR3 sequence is CASSLTGTLGNTEAFF. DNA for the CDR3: TGCGCCAGCAGCTTAACAGGGACCCTTGGGAACACTGAAGCTTTCTTT.